Reported below is one TCR beta chain. PCR amplification relied on 60 Vbeta primers (plus 13 Jbeta primers). Sequencing used immunoSEQ multiplex PCR; TCRdb keeps in-frame clones, though not all of them. Here the sample spans 150,000 to 170,000 clones, approximately 81% being singletons. This sample was included in a study of cytomegalovirus exposure and HLA in healthy donors. CDR1 and CDR2 (germline): PRHDT, FYEKMQ (reference sequence). The CDR3 is 14 amino acids. Trimming took 2 bases from V and 3 from J, leaving 10 bases between them. The V gene is TRBV13, the J gene TRBJ1-2; D unresolved. Sequenced input: PBMCs. The sequence was collected from a man aged 18-30 years in good health and CMV-seronegative. The DNA of the CDR3 is TGTGCCAGCAGCTTATCGGTCACTCACTATGGCTACACCTTC. This gives the protein CASSLSVTHYGYTF.